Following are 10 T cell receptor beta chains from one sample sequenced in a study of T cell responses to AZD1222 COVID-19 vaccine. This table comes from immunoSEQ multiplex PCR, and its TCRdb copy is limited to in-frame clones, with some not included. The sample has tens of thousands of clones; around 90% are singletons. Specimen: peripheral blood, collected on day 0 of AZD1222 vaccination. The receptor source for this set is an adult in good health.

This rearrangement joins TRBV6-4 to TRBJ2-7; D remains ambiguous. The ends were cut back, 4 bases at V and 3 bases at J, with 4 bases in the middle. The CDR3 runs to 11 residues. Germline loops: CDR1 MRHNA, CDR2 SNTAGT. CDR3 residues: CASSVLYEQYF. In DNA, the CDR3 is TGTGCCAGCAGTGTCCTCTACGAGCAGTACTTC.

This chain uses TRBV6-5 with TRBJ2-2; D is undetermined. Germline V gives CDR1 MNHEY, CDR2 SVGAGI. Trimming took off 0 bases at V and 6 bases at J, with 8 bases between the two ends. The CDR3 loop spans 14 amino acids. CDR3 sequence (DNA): TGTGCCAGCAGTTACTCTCCCGGGTCCGGGGAGCTGTTTTTT. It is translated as CASSYSPGSGELFF.

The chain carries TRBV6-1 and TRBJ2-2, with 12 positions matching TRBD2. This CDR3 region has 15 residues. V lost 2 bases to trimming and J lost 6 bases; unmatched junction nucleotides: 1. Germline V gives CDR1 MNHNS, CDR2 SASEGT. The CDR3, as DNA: TGTGCCAGCAGTGAACTAGCGGGAGGGCCCGGGGAGCTGTTTTTT. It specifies CASSELAGGPGELFF.

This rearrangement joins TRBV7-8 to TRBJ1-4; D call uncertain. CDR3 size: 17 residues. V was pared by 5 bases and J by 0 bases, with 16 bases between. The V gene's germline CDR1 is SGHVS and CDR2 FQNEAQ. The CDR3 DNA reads TGTGCCAGCAGCCCACTGGGTTACATCGCAACTAATGAAAAACTGTTTTTT. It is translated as CASSPLGYIATNEKLFF.

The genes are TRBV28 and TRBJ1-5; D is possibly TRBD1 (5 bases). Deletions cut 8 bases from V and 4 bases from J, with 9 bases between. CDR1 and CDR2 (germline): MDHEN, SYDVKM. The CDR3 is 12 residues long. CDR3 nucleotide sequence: TGTGCCAGCCGTGGGGGAAATCAGCCCCAGCATTTT. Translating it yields CASRGGNQPQHF.

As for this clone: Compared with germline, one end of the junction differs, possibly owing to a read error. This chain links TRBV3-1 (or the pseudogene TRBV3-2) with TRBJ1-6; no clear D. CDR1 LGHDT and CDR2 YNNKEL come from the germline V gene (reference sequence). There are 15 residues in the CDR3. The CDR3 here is CASSQGRRENSPLHF. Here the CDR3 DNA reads TGTGCCAGCAGTCAAGGGCGAAGAGAGAATTCACCCCTCCACTTT.

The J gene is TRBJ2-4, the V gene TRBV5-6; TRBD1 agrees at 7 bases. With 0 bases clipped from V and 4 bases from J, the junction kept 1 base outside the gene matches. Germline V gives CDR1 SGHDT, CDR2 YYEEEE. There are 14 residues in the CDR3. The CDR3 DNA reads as TGTGCCAGCAGCTTGGGGGACAGTAAAAACATTCAGTACTTC. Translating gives CASSLGDSKNIQYF.

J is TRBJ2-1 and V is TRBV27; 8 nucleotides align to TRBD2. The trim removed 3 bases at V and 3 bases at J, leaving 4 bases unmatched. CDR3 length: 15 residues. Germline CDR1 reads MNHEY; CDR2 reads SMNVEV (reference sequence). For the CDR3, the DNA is TGTGCCAGCAGTTTGGGAGCGGGAGTCTACAATGAGCAGTTCTTC. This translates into CASSLGAGVYNEQFF.

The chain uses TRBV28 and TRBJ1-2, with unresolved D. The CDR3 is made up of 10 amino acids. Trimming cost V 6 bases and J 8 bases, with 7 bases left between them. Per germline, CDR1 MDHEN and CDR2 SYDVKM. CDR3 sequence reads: CASRRVGYTF. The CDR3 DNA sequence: TGTGCCAGCAGGCGCGTGGGCTACACCTTC.

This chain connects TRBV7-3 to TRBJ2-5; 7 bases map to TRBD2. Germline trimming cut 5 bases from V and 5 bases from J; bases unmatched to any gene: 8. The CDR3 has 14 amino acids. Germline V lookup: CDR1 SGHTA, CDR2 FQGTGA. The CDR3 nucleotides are TGTGCCAGCAGCCCGGGGGGTAACTTGGAGACCCAGTACTTC. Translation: CASSPGGNLETQYF.